What follows are 15 T cell receptor beta chains derived from one specimen sequenced in a study of OX40 agonist ivuxolimab in advanced cancers. The data were produced by immunoSEQ multiplex PCR, yet TCRdb's version contains in-frame clones alone and is incomplete. The table lists 90,000 to 120,000 clones, roughly 90% of them singletons. This material consisted of CD4+ or CD8+ T cells sorted from blood, taken in a trial of the OX40 agonist ivuxolimab. These receptors were collected from an adult with an advanced solid tumor such as melanoma, head and neck, liver or kidney cancer.

This chain uses TRBV4-3 with TRBJ1-4, with 9 bases fitting TRBD1. Germline CDR1 reads LGHNA; CDR2 reads YSLEER. Trimming at V came to 4 bases and at J to 7 bases, leaving 4 bases not matched to a gene. CDR3 length: 14 residues. CDR3 sequence: CASSPGTGREKLFF. In DNA form, the CDR3 reads TGCGCCAGCAGCCCCGGGACAGGGCGTGAAAAACTGTTTTTT.

V is TRBV27 and J is TRBJ1-3, with TRBD1 matching 9 bases. Germline CDR1 and CDR2: MNHEY and SMNVEV (reference sequence). This CDR3 comprises 16 residues. V lost 4 bases and J lost 1; bases outside the gene matches: 5. CDR3 loop: CASSSGQGSSGNTIYF. In DNA form, the CDR3 reads TGTGCCAGCAGTTCAGGACAGGGGTCTTCTGGAAACACCATATATTTT.

The V call is TRBV19, the J call TRBJ2-1; 7 positions match TRBD2. Trimming at V came to 1 base and at J to 9 bases, leaving 15 bases not matched to a gene. The germline V gene encodes CDR1 LNHDA and CDR2 SQIVND (reference sequence). The CDR3 is 17 amino acids. CDR3: CASSIGIGGGPSGEQFF. In DNA form, the CDR3 reads TGTGCCAGTAGTATAGGAATCGGGGGAGGGCCGTCGGGTGAGCAGTTCTTC. The full variable domain, completed using reference TRBV19 and TRBJ2-1, is DGGITQSPKYLFRKEGQNVTLSCEQNLNHDAMYWYRQDPGQGLRLIYYSQIVNDFQKGDIAEGYSVSREKKESFPLTVTSAQKNPTAFYLCASSIGIGGGPSGEQFFGPGTRLTVL.

The rearrangement uses TRBV5-6 and TRBJ1-4; D gene unclear. CDR3 length: 14 residues. Trimming took off 4 bases at V and 14 bases at J, with 21 bases between the two ends. In germline, CDR1 is SGHDT, CDR2 YYEEEE. The CDR3 DNA follows: TGTGCCAGCAGCCTCGGGCCGCAAGGTCGTATGCTGTTTTTT. Protein: CASSLGPQGRMLFF.

The rearrangement uses TRBV5-1 and TRBJ1-5; D uncertain. CDR3 length equals 13 residues. The germline V gene encodes CDR1 SGHRS and CDR2 YFSETQ. V lost 1 base to trimming and J lost 4 bases, with 6 bases between them. DNA for the CDR3: TGCGCCAGCAGCTTGAACGTGAATCAGCCCCAGCATTTT. It specifies CASSLNVNQPQHF.

The chain links TRBV11-2 to TRBJ2-3; the match to TRBD2 covers 9 bases. CDR3 length equals 14 residues. Losses at the gene ends were 2 bases for V and 5 bases for J; bases not matched to a gene: 2. The germline V gene has CDR1 SGHAT and CDR2 FQNNGV. The CDR3 DNA reads as TGTGCCAGCAGCTTACCGACTAGCGGAGATACGCAGTATTTT. Translating gives CASSLPTSGDTQYF.

The chain is built from TRBV19 and TRBJ1-5; possibly TRBD1 for D (5 bases). This CDR3 contains 16 residues. Germline values: CDR1 LNHDA, CDR2 SQIVND (reference sequence). The germline V and J ends were trimmed by 5 bases and 3 bases, with 17 bases remaining between them. CDR3 sequence: CASSPSGAGYNQPQHF. The CDR3 coding sequence is TGTGCCAGTAGTCCCTCCGGGGCCGGATACAATCAGCCCCAGCATTTT.

The chain is built from TRBV7-2 and TRBJ2-1, with TRBD2 matching 7 bases. The CDR3 spans 16 residues. CDR1 is SGHTA, CDR2 FQGNSA, per germline. J lost 2 bases, V lost 1 base, and 5 bases had no gene match. The CDR3 coding sequence is TGTGCCAGCAGCTTAGGTGGGCTAGCGGCCTACAATGAGCAGTTCTTC. Protein product: CASSLGGLAAYNEQFF. The full variable domain, with the rest looked up from reference TRBV7-2 and TRBJ2-1, is GAGVSQSPSNKVTEKGKDVELRCDPISGHTALYWYRQSLGQGLEFLIYFQGNSAPDKSGLPSDRFSAERTGGSVSTLTIQRTQQEDSAVYLCASSLGGLAAYNEQFFGPGTRLTVL.

The chain couples TRBV6-5 to TRBJ1-1, with 7 bases fitting TRBD1. The CDR3 sequence is 15 residues long. J gave up 0 bases and V 2 bases, and 3 bases lay outside the gene matches. From germline, CDR1 is MNHEY and CDR2 SVGAGI. The CDR3 loop is CASSYGTGVNTEAFF. For the CDR3, the DNA is TGTGCCAGCAGTTACGGAACAGGGGTGAACACTGAAGCTTTCTTT.

The chain links TRBV28 to TRBJ2-1, with D unclear. Trimming left V 6 bases short and J 0 bases short, with 24 bases between. CDR1 and CDR2 from the germline V gene are MDHEN and SYDVKM. This CDR3 spans 19 amino acids. In DNA form, the CDR3 reads TGTGCCAGCAGCACCCTAAGCCCCCAAGTTGTGGGCTCCTACAATGAGCAGTTCTTC. Encoded protein: CASSTLSPQVVGSYNEQFF.

The chain joins TRBV6-4 to TRBJ1-2; TRBD1 might be the D (5 bases). Trimming removed 2 bases from V and 7 bases from J, with 11 bases in between. Germline V lookup: CDR1 MRHNA, CDR2 SNTAGT. The CDR3 extends over 13 amino acids. CDR3 sequence: CASSDSFGGGYTF. In DNA, the CDR3 is TGTGCCAGCAGTGACAGTTTTGGGGGTGGCTACACCTTC.

The chain links TRBV10-3 to TRBJ1-1; TRBD1 agrees at 10 bases. CDR1 is ENHRY, CDR2 SYGVKD, per germline. The CDR3 is 14 residues long. J lost 4 bases, V lost 5 bases, and 4 bases had no gene match. The CDR3 DNA is TGTGCCATCAGTCGAGGACAGGGGGGCACTGAAGCTTTCTTT. Amino acid sequence: CAISRGQGGTEAFF.

This clone showed up just once. This sequence joins TRBV7-9 and TRBJ2-7, with 8 bases lining up with TRBD2. V lost 1 base and J lost 4; bases outside the gene matches: 3. CDR1 is SEHNR, CDR2 FQNEAQ, per germline (reference sequence). The CDR3 runs 14 residues. CDR3 nucleotide sequence: TGTGCCAGCAGCTTAGGTAGCGGGGAGTACGAGCAGTACTTC. Amino acid sequence: CASSLGSGEYEQYF. Full variable domain (outside the CDR3, taken from reference TRBV7-9 and TRBJ2-7): DTGVSQNPRHKITKRGQNVTFRCDPISEHNRLYWYRQTLGQGPEFLTYFQNEAQLEKSRLLSDRFSAERPKGSFSTLEIQRTEQGDSAMYLCASSLGSGEYEQYFGPGTRLTVT.

This clone was seen a single time. The DNA for the CDR3 is TGTGCCACCAGCCGCCGAAGAGGGACAGGGACATGGGATGAGCAGTTCTTC. Its translation: CATSRRRGTGTWDEQFF. The chain joins TRBV15 to TRBJ2-1, with TRBD1 matching 9 bases. With V trimmed by 5 bases and J by 8 bases, 16 bases remained unmatched. Germline-derived CDR1 and CDR2 are LNHNV and YYDKDF (reference sequence). CDR3 size: 17 residues. Filled out from reference TRBV15 and TRBJ2-1, the complete variable domain reads DAMVIQNPRYQVTQFGKPVTLSCSQTLNHNVMYWYQQKSSQAPKLLFHYYDKDFNNEADTPDNFQSRRPNTSFCFLDIRSPGLGDTAMYLCATSRRRGTGTWDEQFFGPGTRLTVL.

V gene TRBV6-6 combines with J gene TRBJ2-1; D gene ambiguous. Trimming took 8 bases from V and 3 from J, leaving 11 bases between them. Germline V gene lookup returns CDR1 MNHNY and CDR2 SVGAGI (reference sequence). This CDR3 comprises 13 residues. The CDR3 region has the DNA TGTGCCAGCCGCCCACTGGTCTACAATGAGCAGTTCTTC. It translates to CASRPLVYNEQFF.